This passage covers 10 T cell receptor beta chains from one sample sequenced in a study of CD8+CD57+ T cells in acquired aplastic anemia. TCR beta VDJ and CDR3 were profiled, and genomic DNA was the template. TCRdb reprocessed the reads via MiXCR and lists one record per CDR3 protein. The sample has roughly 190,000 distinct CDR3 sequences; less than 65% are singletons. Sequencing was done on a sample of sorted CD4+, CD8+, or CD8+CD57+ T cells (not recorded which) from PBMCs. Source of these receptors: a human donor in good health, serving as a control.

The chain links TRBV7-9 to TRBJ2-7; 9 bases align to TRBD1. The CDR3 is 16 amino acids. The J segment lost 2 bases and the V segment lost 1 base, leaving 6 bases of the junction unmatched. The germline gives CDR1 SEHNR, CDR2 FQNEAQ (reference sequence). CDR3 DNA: TGTGCCAGCAGCTTAGACGGGACAGGGACCACCTACGAGCAGTACTTC. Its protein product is CASSLDGTGTTYEQYF.

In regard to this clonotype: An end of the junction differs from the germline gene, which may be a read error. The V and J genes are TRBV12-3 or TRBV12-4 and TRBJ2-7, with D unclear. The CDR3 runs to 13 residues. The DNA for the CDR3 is TGTGCCAGCAGCCTCACTACCTCCTACGAGCAGAACTTC. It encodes CASSLTTSYEQNF.

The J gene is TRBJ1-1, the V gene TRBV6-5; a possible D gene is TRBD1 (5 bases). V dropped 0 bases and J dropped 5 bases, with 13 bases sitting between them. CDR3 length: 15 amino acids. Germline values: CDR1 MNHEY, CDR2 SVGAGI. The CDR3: CASSYSSGDWTEAFF. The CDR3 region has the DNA TGTGCCAGCAGTTACTCCTCGGGGGATTGGACTGAAGCTTTCTTT.

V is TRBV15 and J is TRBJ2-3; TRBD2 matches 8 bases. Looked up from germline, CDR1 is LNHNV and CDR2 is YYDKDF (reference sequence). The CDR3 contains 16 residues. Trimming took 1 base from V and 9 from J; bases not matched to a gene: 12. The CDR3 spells CATSRGGSTGLGTQYF. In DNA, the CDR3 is TGTGCCACCAGCAGAGGGGGGAGCACGGGACTAGGAACGCAGTATTTT.

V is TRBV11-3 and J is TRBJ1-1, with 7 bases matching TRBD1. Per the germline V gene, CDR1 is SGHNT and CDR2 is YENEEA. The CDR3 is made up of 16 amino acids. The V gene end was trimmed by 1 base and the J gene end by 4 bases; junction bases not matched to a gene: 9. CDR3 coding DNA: TGTGCCAGCAGCTTAGGCTACAGGGGCGGGAGCACTGAAGCTTTCTTT. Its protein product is CASSLGYRGGSTEAFF.

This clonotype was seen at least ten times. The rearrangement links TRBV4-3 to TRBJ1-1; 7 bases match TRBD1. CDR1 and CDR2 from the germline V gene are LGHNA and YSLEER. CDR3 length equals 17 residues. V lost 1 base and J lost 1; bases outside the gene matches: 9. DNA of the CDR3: TGCGCCAGCAGCCAAGCTCAACTCGGGACAGCGAACACTGAAGCTTTCTTT. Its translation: CASSQAQLGTANTEAFF.

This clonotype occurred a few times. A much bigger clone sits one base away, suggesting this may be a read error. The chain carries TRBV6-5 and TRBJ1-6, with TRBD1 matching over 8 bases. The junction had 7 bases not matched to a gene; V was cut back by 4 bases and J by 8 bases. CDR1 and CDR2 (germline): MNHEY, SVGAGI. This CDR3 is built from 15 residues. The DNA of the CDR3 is TGTGCCAGCAGTTTGACGGGACAGGCTGATTCACCCCTCCACTTT. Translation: CASSLTGQADSPLHF.

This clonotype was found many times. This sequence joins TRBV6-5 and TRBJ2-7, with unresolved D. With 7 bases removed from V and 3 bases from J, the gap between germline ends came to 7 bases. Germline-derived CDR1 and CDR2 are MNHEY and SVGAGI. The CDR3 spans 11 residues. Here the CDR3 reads CASIKGYEQYF. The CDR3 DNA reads TGTGCCAGCATAAAGGGCTACGAGCAGTACTTC.

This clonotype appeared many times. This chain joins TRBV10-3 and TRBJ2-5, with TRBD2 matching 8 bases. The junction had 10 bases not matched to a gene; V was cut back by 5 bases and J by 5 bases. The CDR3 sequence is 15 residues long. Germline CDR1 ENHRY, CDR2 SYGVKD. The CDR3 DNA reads TGTGCCATCAGTACCAATTTAGCGGGGTGGGAGACCCAGTACTTC. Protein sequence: CAISTNLAGWETQYF.

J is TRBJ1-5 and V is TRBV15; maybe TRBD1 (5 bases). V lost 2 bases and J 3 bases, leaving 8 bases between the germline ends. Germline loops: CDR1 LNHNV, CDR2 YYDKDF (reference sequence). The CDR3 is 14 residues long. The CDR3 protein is CATSRNRHNQPQHF. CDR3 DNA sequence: TGTGCCACCAGCAGAAACAGGCACAATCAGCCCCAGCATTTT. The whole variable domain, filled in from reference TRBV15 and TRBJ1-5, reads DAMVIQNPRYQVTQFGKPVTLSCSQTLNHNVMYWYQQKSSQAPKLLFHYYDKDFNNEADTPDNFQSRRPNTSFCFLDIRSPGLGDTAMYLCATSRNRHNQPQHFGDGTRLSIL.